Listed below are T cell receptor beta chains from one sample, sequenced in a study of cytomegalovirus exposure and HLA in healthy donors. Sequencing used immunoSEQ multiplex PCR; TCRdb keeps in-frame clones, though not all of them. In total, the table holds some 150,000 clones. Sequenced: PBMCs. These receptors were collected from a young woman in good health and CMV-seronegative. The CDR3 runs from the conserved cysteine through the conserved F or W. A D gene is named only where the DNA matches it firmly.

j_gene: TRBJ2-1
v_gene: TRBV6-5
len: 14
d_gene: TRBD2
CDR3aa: CASTRGGPVNEQFF
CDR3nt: TGTGCCAGCACAAGGGGAGGGCCTGTCAATGAGCAGTTCTTC

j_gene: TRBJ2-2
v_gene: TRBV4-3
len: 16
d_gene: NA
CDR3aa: CASSQDEGRSPGELFF
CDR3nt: TGCGCCAGCAGCCAAGATGAGGGGAGGTCCCCCGGGGAGCTGTTTTTT

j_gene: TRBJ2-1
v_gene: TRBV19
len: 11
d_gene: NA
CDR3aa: CASSIGHEQFF
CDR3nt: TGTGCCAGTAGTATTGGGCATGAGCAGTTCTTC

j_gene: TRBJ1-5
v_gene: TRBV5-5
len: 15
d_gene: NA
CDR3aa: CASSLNGESNQPQHF
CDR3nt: TGTGCCAGCAGCTTGAACGGAGAAAGCAATCAGCCCCAGCATTTT

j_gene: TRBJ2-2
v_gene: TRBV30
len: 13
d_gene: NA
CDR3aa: CAWSVQGLGELFF
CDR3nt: TGTGCCTGGAGTGTGCAGGGTCTCGGGGAGCTGTTTTTT

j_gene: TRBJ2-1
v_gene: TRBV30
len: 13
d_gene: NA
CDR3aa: CAWSGGEYNEQFF
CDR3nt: TGTGCCTGGAGTGGGGGGGAGTACAATGAGCAGTTCTTC

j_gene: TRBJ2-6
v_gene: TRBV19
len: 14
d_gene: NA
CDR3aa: CASSNRVEANVLTF
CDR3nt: TGTGCCAGTAGTAACAGGGTAGAGGCCAACGTCCTGACTTTC

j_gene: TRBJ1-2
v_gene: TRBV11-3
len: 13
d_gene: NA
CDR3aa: CASSLVYNYGYTF
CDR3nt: TGTGCCAGCAGCTTAGTCTATAACTATGGCTACACCTTC

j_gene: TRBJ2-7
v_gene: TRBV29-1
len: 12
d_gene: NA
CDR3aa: CSIKWGAYEQYF
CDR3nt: TGCAGCATCAAATGGGGAGCCTACGAGCAGTACTTC

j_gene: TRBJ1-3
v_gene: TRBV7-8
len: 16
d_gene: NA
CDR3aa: CASSDGPGSSGNTIYF
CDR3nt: TGTGCCAGCAGCGACGGACCGGGGTCCTCTGGAAACACCATATATTTT

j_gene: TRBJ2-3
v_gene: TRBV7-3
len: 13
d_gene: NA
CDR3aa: CASSQEIADTQYF
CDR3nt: TGTGCCAGCAGTCAAGAGATCGCAGATACGCAGTATTTT

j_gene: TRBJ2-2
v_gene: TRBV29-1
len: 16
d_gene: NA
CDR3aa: CSVVFTGLSSTGELFF
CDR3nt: TGCAGCGTTGTATTCACGGGTTTATCGAGCACCGGGGAGCTGTTTTTT

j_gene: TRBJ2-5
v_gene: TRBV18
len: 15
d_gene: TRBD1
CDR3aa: CASSPVTGAGETQYF
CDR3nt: TGTGCCAGCTCACCCGTGACAGGGGCGGGGGAGACCCAGTACTTC

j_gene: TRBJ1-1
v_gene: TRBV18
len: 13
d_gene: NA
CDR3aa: CASSPGRGTEAFF
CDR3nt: TGTGCCAGCTCACCAGGTCGGGGAACTGAAGCTTTCTTT

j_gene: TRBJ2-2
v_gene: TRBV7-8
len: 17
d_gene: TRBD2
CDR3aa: CASSPRVAGGNTGELFF
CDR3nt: TGTGCCAGCAGCCCAAGGGTGGCGGGAGGGAACACCGGGGAGCTGTTTTTT

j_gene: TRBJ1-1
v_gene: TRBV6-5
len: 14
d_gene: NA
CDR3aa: CASKVALGLDEAFF
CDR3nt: TGTGCCAGCAAAGTGGCCCTCGGGTTGGATGAAGCTTTCTTT

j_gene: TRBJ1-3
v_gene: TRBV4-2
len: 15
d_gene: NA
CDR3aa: CASSQATGSGNTIYF
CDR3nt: TGTGCCAGCAGCCAAGCTACAGGCTCTGGAAACACCATATATTTT

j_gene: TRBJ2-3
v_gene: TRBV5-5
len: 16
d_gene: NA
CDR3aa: CASSLAGAGPADTQYF
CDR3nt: TGTGCCAGCAGCTTGGCCGGAGCAGGGCCGGCAGATACGCAGTATTTT

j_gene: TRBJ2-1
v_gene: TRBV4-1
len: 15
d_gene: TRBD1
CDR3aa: CASSQDPDRAAEQFF
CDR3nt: TGCGCCAGCAGCCAAGATCCGGACAGGGCTGCTGAGCAGTTCTTC

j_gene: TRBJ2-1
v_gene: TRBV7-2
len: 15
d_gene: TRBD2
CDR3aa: CASSSSGSGVNEQFF
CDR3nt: TGTGCCAGCAGCTCTAGCGGGAGCGGGGTCAATGAGCAGTTCTTC

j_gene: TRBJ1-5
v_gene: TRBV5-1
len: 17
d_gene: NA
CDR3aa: CASSLGPGIGGNQPQHF
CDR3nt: TGCGCCAGCAGCTTGGGACCAGGGATAGGAGGCAATCAGCCCCAGCATTTT

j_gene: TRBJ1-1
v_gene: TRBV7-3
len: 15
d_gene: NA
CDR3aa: CASSLVGAENTEAFF
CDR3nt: TGTGCCAGCAGCTTAGTAGGGGCAGAGAACACTGAAGCTTTCTTT

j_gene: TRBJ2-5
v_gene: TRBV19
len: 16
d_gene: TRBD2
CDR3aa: CASSVRTSGRQETQYF
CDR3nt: TGTGCCAGTAGTGTAAGGACTAGCGGCAGACAAGAGACCCAGTACTTC

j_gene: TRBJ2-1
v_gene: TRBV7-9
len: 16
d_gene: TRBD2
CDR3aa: CASTTTSGDSYNEQFF
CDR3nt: TGTGCCAGCACCACGACTAGCGGGGACTCCTACAATGAGCAGTTCTTC

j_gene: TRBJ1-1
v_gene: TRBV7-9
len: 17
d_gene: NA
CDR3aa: CASSLKYLRGRNTEAFF
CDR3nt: TGTGCCAGCAGCTTAAAATATTTGCGGGGTCGGAACACTGAAGCTTTCTTT

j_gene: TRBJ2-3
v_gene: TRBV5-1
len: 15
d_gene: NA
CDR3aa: CASSLAVDSTDTQYF
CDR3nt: TGCGCCAGCAGCTTGGCGGTCGATAGCACAGATACGCAGTATTTT

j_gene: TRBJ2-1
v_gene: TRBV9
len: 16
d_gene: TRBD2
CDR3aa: CASSPSGSQTYNEQFF
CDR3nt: TGTGCCAGCAGTCCGAGCGGGAGTCAGACCTACAATGAGCAGTTCTTC

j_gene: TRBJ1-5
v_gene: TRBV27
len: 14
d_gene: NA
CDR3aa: CASSLSYSNQPQHF
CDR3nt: TGTGCCAGCAGTTTATCGTATAGCAATCAGCCCCAGCATTTT

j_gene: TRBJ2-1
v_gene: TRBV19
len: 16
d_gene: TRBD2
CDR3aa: CASSASSGSSYNEQFF
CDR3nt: TGTGCCAGTAGTGCTTCTAGCGGTAGCTCCTACAATGAGCAGTTCTTC

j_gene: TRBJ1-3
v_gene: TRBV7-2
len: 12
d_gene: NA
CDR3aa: CASSLRRDTIYF
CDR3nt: TGTGCCAGCAGCCTCAGGAGGGACACCATATATTTT

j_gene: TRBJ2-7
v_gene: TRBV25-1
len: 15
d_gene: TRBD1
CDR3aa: CASSGPGTAAYEQYF
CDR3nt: TGTGCCAGCAGTGGCCCCGGGACAGCTGCCTACGAGCAGTACTTC

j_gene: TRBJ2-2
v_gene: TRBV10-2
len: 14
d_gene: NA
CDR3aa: CASKAYRVSGELFF
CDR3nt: TGCGCCAGCAAAGCTTACAGGGTTTCCGGGGAGCTGTTTTTT

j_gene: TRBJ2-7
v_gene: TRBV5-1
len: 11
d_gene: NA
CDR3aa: CASSEAGEQYF
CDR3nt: TGCGCCAGCAGCGAAGCTGGCGAGCAGTACTTC

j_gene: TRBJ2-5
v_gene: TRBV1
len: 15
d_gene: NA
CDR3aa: CTSSHVGTPQETQYF
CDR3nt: TGCACCAGCAGCCATGTTGGGACACCGCAAGAGACCCAGTACTTC

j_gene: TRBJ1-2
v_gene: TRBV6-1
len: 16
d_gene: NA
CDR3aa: CASSDHSSSVNYGYTF
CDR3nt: TGTGCCAGCAGTGACCACAGCTCTTCAGTTAACTATGGCTACACCTTC

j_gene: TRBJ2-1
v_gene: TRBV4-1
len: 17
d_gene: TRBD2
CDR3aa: CASSLSTSGSKHNEQFF
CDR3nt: TGCGCCAGCAGCCTTTCGACTAGCGGGAGCAAACACAATGAGCAGTTCTTC

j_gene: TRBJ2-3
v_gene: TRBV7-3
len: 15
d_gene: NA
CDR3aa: CASSPLGVSADTQYF
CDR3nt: TGTGCCAGCAGCCCCCTTGGGGTTAGCGCAGATACGCAGTATTTT

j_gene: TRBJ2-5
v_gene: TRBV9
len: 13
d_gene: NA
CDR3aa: CASSVDRAETQYF
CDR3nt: TGTGCCAGCAGCGTAGACAGGGCAGAGACCCAGTACTTC

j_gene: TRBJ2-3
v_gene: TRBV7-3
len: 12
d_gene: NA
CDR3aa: CASSSVADTQYF
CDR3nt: TGTGCCAGCAGCTCGGTAGCAGATACGCAGTATTTT

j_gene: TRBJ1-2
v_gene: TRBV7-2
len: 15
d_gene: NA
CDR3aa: CASSLDRAGDYGYTF
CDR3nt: TGTGCCAGCAGCTTAGATCGGGCAGGGGATTATGGCTACACCTTC

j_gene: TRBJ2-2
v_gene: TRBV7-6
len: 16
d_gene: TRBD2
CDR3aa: CASSLASTSGTGELFF
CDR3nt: TGTGCCAGCAGCTTAGCGAGCACTAGCGGTACCGGGGAGCTGTTTTTT

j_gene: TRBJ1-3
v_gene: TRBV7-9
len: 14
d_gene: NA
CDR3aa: CASSEDRFWDTIYF
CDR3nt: TGTGCCAGCAGCGAAGACAGATTTTGGGACACCATATATTTT

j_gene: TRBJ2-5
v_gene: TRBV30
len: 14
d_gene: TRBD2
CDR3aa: CAWSPLAGRETQYF
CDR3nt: TGTGCCTGGAGTCCCTTAGCGGGAAGGGAGACCCAGTACTTC

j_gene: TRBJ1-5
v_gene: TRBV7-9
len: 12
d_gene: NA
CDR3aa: CASSFLEQPQHF
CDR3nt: TGTGCCAGCAGCTTTTTGGAGCAGCCCCAGCATTTT

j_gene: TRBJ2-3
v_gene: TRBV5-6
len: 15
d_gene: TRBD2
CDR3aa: CASSLPGLAADTQYF
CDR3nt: TGTGCCAGCAGCTTGCCGGGACTAGCTGCCGATACGCAGTATTTT

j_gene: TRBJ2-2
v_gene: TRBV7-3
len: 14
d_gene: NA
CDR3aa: CASSPGQNTGELFF
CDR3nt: TGTGCCAGCAGCCCGGGACAAAACACCGGGGAGCTGTTTTTT

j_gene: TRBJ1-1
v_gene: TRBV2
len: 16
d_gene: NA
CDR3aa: CASSKGDSPLNTEAFF
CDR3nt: TGTGCCAGCAGCAAGGGGGATAGCCCCCTGAACACTGAAGCTTTCTTT

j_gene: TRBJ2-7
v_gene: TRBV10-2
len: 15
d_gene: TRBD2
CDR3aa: CASRSLEREVYEQYF
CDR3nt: TGCGCCAGCAGGTCGTTGGAGCGGGAAGTCTACGAGCAGTACTTC

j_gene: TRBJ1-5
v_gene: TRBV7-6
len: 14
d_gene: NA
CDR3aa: CASSLVPSNQPQHF
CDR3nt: TGTGCCAGCAGCTTAGTCCCGAGCAATCAGCCCCAGCATTTT

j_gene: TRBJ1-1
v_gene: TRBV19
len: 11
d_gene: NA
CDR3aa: CASKRGTEAFF
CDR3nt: TGTGCCAGTAAAAGAGGCACTGAAGCTTTCTTT

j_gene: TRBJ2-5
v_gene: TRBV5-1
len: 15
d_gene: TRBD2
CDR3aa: CASSPASSGQETQYF
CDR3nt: TGCGCCAGCAGCCCGGCGTCTAGCGGACAAGAGACCCAGTACTTC

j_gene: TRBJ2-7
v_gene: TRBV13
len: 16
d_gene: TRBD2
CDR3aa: CASSPRGTSGIYEQYF
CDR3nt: TGTGCCAGCAGCCCACGGGGGACTAGCGGAATCTACGAGCAGTACTTC

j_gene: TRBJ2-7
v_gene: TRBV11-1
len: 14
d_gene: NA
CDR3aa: CASSLEGLVYEQYF
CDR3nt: TGTGCCAGCAGCTTAGAGGGACTTGTCTACGAGCAGTACTTC

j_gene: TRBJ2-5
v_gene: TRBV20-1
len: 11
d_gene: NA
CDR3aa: CSASEEETQYF
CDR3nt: TGCAGTGCTAGTGAGGAAGAGACCCAGTACTTC

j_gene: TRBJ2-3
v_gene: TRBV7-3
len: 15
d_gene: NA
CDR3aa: CASSLITSGTDTQYF
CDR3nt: TGTGCCAGCAGCTTAATAACCAGCGGCACAGATACGCAGTATTTT